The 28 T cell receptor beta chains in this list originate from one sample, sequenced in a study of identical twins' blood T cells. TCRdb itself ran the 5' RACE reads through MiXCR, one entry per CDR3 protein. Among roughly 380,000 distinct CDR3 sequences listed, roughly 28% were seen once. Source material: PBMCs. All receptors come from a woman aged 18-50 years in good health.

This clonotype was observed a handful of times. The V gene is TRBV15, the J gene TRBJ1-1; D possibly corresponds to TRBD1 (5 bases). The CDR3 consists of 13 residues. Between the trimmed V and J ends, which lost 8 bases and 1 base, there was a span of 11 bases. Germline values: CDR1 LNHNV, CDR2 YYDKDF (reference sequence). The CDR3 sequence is CATAGTWNTEAFF. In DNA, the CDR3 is TGTGCCACCGCCGGGACCTGGAACACTGAAGCTTTCTTT.

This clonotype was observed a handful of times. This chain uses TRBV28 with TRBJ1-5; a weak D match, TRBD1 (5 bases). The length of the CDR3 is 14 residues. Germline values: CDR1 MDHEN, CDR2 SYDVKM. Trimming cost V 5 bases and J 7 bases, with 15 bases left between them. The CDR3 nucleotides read TGTGCCAGCAGTCCTATCAGGGAGGGACAGCCCCAGCATTTT. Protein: CASSPIREGQPQHF.

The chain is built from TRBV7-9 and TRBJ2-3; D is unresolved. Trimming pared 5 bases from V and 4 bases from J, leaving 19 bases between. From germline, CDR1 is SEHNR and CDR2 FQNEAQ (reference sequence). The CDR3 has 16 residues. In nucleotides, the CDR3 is TGTGCCAGCAGCGACCTAAATCCAATGAGCGCAGATACGCAGTATTTT. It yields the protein CASSDLNPMSADTQYF.

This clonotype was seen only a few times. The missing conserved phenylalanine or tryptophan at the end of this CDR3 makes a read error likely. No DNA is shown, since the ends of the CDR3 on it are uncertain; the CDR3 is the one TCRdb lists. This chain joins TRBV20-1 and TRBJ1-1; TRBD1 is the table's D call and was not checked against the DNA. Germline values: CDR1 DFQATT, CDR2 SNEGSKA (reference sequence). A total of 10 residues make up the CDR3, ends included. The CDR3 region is CSARLDTLIL.

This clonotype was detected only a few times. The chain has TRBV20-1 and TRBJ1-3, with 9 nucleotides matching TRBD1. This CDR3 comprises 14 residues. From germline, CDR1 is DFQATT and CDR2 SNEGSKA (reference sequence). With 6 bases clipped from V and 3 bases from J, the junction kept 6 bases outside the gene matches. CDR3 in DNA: TGCAGTGCGGAACAGGGGGCACGTGGAAACACCATATATTTT. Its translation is CSAEQGARGNTIYF.

Here the CDR3 reads CASSDITGGLGTEAFF. CDR3 coding DNA: TGTGCCAGCAGCGATATTACAGGGGGCTTGGGCACTGAAGCTTTCTTT. The rearrangement links TRBV4-2 to TRBJ1-1; 9 bases fit TRBD1. Germline V gives CDR1 LGHNA, CDR2 YNFKEQ. CDR3 length equals 16 residues. Germline trimming cut 5 bases from V and 4 bases from J; bases unmatched to any gene: 11.

The CDR3 DNA reads TGCAGCGGTAGAGGTAACACTGAAGCTTTCTTT. Translated: CSGRGNTEAFF. The J gene is TRBJ1-1, the V gene TRBV20-1; no clear D gene. The CDR3 covers 11 residues. Germline CDR1 reads DFQATT; CDR2 reads SNEGSKA (reference sequence).

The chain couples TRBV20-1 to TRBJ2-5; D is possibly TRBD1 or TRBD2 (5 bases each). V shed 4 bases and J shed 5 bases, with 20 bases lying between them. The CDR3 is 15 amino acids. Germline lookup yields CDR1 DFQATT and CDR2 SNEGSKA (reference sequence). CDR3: CSATVPGTKGETQYF. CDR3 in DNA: TGCAGTGCTACCGTCCCCGGGACCAAAGGGGAGACCCAGTACTTC.

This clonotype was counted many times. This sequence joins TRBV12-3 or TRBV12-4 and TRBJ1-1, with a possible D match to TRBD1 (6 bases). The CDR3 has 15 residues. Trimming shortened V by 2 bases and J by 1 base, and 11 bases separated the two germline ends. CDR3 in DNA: TGTGCCAGCAGTTTAACAGGGAACACGAACACTGAAGCTTTCTTT. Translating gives CASSLTGNTNTEAFF.

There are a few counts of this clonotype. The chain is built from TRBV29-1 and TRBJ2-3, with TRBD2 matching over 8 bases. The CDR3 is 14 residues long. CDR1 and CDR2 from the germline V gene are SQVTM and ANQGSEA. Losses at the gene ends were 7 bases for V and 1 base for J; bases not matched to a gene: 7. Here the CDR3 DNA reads TGCAGCGCCGTCCTAGCGGGCGGCACAGATACGCAGTATTTT. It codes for CSAVLAGGTDTQYF.

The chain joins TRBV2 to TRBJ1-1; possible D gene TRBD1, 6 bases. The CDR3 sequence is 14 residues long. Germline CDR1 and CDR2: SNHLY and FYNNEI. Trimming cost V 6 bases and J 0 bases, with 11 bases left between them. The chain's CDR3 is CASRPGVMNTEAFF. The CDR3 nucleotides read TGTGCCAGCAGGCCAGGGGTGATGAACACTGAAGCTTTCTTT.

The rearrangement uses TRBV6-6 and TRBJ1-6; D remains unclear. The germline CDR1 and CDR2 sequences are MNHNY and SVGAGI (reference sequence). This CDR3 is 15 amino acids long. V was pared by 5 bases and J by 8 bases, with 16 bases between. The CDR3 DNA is TGTGCCAGCAGTCCCGGGAGGCCTAAAGATTCACCCCTCCACTTT. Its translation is CASSPGRPKDSPLHF.

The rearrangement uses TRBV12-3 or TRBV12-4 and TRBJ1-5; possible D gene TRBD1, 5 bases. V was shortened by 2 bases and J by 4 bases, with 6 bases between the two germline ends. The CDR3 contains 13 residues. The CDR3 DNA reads TGTGCCAGCAGTTTATACAGGAATCAGCCCCAGCATTTT. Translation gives CASSLYRNQPQHF.

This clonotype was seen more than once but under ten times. In DNA, the CDR3 is TGTGCCAGCAGTTTAGTGCCTAGCGAGTACAATGAGCAGTTCTTC. The encoded protein is CASSLVPSEYNEQFF. The chain has TRBV27 and TRBJ2-1, with D perhaps matching TRBD2 (6 bases). Germline lookup yields CDR1 MNHEY and CDR2 SMNVEV (reference sequence). V was shortened by 2 bases and J by 4 bases, with 12 bases between the two germline ends. The CDR3 extends over 15 amino acids.

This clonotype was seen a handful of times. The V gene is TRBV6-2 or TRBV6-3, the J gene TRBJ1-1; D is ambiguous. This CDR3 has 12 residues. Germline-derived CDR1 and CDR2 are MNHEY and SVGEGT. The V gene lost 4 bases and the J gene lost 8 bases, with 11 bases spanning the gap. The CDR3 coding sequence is TGTGCCAGCAGTTCGACCGGAGGGGAAGCTTTCTTT. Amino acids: CASSSTGGEAFF.

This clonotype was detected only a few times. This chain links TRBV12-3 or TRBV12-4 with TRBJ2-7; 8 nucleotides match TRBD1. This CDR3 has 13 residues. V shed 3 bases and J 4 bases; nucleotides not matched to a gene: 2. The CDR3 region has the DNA TGTGCCAGCAGTTTCGGGACAGGTTACGAGCAGTACTTC. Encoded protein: CASSFGTGYEQYF.

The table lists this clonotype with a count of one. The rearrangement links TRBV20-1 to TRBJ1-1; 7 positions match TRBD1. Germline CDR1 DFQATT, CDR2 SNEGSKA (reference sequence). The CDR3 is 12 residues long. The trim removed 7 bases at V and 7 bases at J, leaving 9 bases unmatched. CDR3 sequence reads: CSVRGGAREAFF. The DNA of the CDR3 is TGCAGTGTCAGGGGGGGGGCCCGTGAAGCTTTCTTT.

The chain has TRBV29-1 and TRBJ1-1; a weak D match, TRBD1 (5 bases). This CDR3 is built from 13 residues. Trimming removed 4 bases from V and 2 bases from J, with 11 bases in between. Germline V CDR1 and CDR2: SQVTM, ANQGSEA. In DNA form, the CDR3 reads TGCAGCGTTGTCGGGACGGTAAACACTGAAGCTTTCTTT. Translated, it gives CSVVGTVNTEAFF.

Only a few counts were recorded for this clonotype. The CDR3 nucleotides read TGTGCCAGCAGTTTGGACGCACAGCCTTATGGCTACACCTTC. This sequence encodes CASSLDAQPYGYTF. The V and J genes are TRBV27 and TRBJ1-2, with no clear D. CDR1 MNHEY and CDR2 SMNVEV come from the germline V gene (reference sequence). Trimming shortened V by 3 bases and J by 5 bases, and 13 bases separated the two germline ends. This CDR3 is built from 14 residues.

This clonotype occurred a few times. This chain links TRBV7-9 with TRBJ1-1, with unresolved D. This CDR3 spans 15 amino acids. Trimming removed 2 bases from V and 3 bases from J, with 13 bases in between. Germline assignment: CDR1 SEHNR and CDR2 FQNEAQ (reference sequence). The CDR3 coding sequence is TGTGCCAGCAGCTTAAGGCCAGATGGGGACACTGAAGCTTTCTTT. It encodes CASSLRPDGDTEAFF.

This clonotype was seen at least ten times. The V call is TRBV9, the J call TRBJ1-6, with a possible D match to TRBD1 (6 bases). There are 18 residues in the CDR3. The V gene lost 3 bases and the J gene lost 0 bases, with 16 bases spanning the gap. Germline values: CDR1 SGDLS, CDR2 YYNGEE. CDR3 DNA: TGTGCCAGCAGCGAAGGACAGTCCCAAAGCTCCTATAATTCACCCCTCCACTTT. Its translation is CASSEGQSQSSYNSPLHF.

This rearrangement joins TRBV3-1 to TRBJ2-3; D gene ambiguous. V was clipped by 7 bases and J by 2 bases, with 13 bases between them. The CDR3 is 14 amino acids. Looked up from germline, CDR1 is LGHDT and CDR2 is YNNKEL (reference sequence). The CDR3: CASTKLMDTDTQYF. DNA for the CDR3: TGTGCCAGCACCAAACTGATGGACACAGATACGCAGTATTTT.

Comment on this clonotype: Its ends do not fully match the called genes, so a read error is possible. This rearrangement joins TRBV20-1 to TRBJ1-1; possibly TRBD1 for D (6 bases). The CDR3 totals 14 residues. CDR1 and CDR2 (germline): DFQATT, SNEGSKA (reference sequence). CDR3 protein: CSATMDSSNTEASF. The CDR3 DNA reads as TGCAGTGCCACTATGGACAGTTCCAACACTGAAGCTTCCTTT.

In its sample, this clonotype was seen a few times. CDR3 nucleotide sequence: TGCAGTGCCCTCCCGGAGCCCGGTGGCTACACCTTC. Translation gives CSALPEPGGYTF. The chain has TRBV20-1 and TRBJ1-2; D not resolved. The V and J ends lost 6 bases and 7 bases respectively, with 15 bases between them. From germline, CDR1 is DFQATT and CDR2 SNEGSKA (reference sequence). The CDR3 has 12 residues.

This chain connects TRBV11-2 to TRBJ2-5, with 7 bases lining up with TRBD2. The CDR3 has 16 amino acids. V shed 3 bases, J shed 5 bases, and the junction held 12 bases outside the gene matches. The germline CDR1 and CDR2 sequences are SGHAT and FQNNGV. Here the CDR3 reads CASSLLRGGPSETQYF. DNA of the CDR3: TGTGCCAGCAGCTTGTTAAGGGGAGGGCCCTCTGAGACCCAGTACTTC. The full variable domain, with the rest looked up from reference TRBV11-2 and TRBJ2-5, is EAGVAQSPRYKIIEKRQSVAFWCNPISGHATLYWYQQILGQGPKLLIQFQNNGVVDDSQLPKDRFSAERLKGVDSTLKIQPAKLEDSAVYLCASSLLRGGPSETQYFGPGTRLLVL.

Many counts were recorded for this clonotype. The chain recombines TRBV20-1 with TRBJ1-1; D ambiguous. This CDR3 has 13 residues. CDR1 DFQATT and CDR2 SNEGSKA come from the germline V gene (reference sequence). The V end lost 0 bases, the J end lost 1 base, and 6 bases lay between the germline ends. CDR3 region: CSARDRENTEAFF. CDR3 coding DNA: TGCAGTGCTAGAGACAGAGAGAACACTGAAGCTTTCTTT.

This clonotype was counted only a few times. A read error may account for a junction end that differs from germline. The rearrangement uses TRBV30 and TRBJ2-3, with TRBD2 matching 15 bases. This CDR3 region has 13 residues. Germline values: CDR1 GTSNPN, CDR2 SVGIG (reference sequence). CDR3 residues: CAWMGLAGGTHYF. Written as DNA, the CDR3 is TGTGCCTGGATGGGACTAGCGGGAGGTACGCATTATTTT.

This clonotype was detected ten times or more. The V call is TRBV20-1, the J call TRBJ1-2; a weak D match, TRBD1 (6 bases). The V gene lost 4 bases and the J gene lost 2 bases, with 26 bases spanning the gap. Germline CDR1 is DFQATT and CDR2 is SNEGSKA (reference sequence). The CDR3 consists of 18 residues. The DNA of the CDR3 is TGCAGTGCTACCCGACCTAATACCGACAGGAGGGAGAACTATGGCTACACCTTC. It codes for CSATRPNTDRRENYGYTF.